This T cell receptor (beta chain) is drawn from a study of blood T cell repertoires in COVID-19. As for the study in general: Acute and convalescent COVID-19 samples came from the United States, Italy and Spain. PBMCs, B-cell-depleted T cells, or T cells were the source of the cDNA or gDNA that made up the material.

In the study's own analysis: Nucleated cell number was recorded as an estimate derived from reference gene primer amplification. Repertoires were generated with immunoSEQ multiplex PCR, while TCRdb's copy carries only in-frame clones and drops some. V and J calls and clone size are as listed in that table; D and trimming were resolved from the DNA. The sample lists 150,000 or so clones, around 87% occurring once. The sequenced sample consisted of peripheral blood. This receptor was identified in a man aged 80 or over with acute or convalescent COVID-19.

CDR3: CASSLRGSSVEQFF. The CDR3 DNA follows: TGTGCCAGCAGTTTACGGGGGAGTTCGGTCGAGCAGTTCTTC. The V call is TRBV27, the J call TRBJ2-1, with a possible D match to TRBD2 (6 bases). The CDR3 runs to 14 residues. Germline-derived CDR1 and CDR2 are MNHEY and SMNVEV (reference sequence). V lost 2 bases, J lost 10 bases, and 15 bases lay in between.